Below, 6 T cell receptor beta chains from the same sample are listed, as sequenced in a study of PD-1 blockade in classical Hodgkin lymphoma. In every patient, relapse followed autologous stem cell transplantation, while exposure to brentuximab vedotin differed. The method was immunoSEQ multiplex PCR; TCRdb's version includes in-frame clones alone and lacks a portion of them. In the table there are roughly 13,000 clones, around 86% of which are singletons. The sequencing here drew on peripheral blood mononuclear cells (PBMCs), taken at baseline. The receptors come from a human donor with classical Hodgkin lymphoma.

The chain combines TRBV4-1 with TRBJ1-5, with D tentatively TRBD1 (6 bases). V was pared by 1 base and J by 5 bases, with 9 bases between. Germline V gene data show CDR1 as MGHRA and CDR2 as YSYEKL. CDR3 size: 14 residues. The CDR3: CASSQAPGDQPQHF. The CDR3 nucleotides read TGCGCCAGCAGCCAAGCCCCAGGGGATCAGCCCCAGCATTTT.

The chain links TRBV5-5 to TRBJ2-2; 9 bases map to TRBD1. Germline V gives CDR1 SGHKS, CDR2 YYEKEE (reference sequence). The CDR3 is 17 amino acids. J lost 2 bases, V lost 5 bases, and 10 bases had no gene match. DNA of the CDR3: TGTGCCAGCAGAGATGACAGGGGGTATCTAAACACCGGGGAGCTGTTTTTT. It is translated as CASRDDRGYLNTGELFF.

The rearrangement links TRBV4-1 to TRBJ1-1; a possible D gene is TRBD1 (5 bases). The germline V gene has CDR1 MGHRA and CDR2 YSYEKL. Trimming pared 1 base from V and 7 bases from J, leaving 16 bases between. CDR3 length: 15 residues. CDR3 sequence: CASSQVRSRGDEAFF. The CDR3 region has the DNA TGCGCCAGCAGCCAAGTCCGTTCAAGGGGCGATGAAGCTTTCTTT.

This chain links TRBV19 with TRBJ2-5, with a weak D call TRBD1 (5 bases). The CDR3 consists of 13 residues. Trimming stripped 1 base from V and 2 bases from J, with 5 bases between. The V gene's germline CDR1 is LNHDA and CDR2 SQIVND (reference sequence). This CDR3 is CASSIGQQETQYF. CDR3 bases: TGTGCCAGTAGTATAGGACAGCAAGAGACCCAGTACTTC.

In nucleotides, the CDR3 is TGTGCCAGCAGGTCACTAGCGGGGGTCTACAATGAGCAGTTCTTC. Protein product: CASRSLAGVYNEQFF. The V call is TRBV28, the J call TRBJ2-1; 11 positions match TRBD2. V lost 6 bases and J lost 3; bases outside the gene matches: 4. The CDR3 runs 15 residues. Per germline, CDR1 MDHEN and CDR2 SYDVKM.

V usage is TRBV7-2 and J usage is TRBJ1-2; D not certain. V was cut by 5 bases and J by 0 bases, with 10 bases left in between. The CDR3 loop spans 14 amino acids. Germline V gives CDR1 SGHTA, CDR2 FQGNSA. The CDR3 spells CASSPYPPNYGYTF. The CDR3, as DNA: TGTGCCAGCAGCCCCTATCCCCCTAACTATGGCTACACCTTC.